This entry features one T cell receptor (beta chain) sequence. The sample is drawn from a study of T cell changes during pregnancy in multiple sclerosis. Germline lookup yields CDR1 SQVTM and CDR2 ANQGSEA. This CDR3 is built from 13 residues. Trimming removed 2 bases from V and 1 base from J; junction bases left unmatched: 2. TCRdb's copy holds only in-frame clones and misses some; the assay was immunoSEQ multiplex PCR. Here the sample spans fewer than 35,000 clones, roughly nine tenths being singletons. This sequence was found in a female donor in good health, enrolled as a control in a pregnancy study. The rearrangement links TRBV29-1 to TRBJ2-7, with 7 bases lining up with TRBD2. This material consisted of CD4+ T cells from peripheral blood mononuclear cells, taken in the third trimester of pregnancy. CDR3 DNA: TGCAGCGTTGAACCGGGGGGTTCCTACGAGCAGTACTTC. Residues: CSVEPGGSYEQYF.